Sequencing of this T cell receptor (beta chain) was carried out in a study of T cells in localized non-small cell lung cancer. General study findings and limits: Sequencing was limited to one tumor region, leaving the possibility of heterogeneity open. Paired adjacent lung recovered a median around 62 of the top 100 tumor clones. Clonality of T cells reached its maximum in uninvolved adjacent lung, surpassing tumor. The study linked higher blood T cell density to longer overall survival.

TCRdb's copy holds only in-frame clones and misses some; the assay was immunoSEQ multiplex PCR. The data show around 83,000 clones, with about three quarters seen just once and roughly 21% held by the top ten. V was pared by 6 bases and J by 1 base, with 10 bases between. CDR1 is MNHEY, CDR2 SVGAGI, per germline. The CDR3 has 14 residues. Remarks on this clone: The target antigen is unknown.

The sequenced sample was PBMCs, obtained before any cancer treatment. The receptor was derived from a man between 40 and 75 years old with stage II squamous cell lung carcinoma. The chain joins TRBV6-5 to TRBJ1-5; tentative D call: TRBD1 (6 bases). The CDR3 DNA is TGTGCCAGCAGAGACGGGGGCAGCAATCAGCCCCAGCATTTT. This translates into CASRDGGSNQPQHF.